This T cell receptor beta chain was profiled in a study of radiotherapy plus CTLA-4 blockade in lung cancer. Points from the study as a whole: Together with interferon-beta, which increased in serum after radiation, early dynamic changes in blood T cell clones were reportedly the best predictors of response.

This clone was counted a few times. Its matching antigen is unknown. There are 13 residues in the CDR3. Germline lookup yields CDR1 SGHDT and CDR2 YYEEEE. V was cut by 3 bases and J by 5 bases, with 9 bases left in between. Some clones are missing from TCRdb's copy, which holds only in-frame ones; the method was immunoSEQ multiplex PCR. The sample carries some 78,000 clones, around 84% recorded once. The receptor was isolated from a human donor with non-small cell lung cancer who had stable disease on radiotherapy plus ipilimumab. The sequencing here drew on peripheral blood, taken from a patient treated with radiotherapy plus ipilimumab. The genes are TRBV5-6 and TRBJ1-5; perhaps TRBD1 as D (5 bases). CDR3 residues: CASSWTPDQPQHF. In DNA, the CDR3 is TGTGCCAGCAGCTGGACACCCGATCAGCCCCAGCATTTT.